This T cell receptor (beta chain) was observed in a study of regulatory T cells in long-lasting Graves disease. To make TCR beta libraries, researchers used iRepertoire HTBI primers and Arm-PCR of CDR3 regions. TCRdb itself ran the multiplex PCR reads through MiXCR, one entry per CDR3 protein. The sample shows around 460,000 distinct CDR3 sequences, about 22% of them seen only once. Specified time point: persistent/refractory GD, antithyroid drugs over 5 years with positive TRAb. Isolated PBMC RNA provided the starting material for the TCR library. Looked up from germline, CDR1 is SGDLS and CDR2 is YYNGEE. V was cut by 0 bases and J by 6 bases, with 18 bases left in between. The length of the CDR3 is 16 residues.

The chain is built from TRBV9 and TRBJ1-2; no clear D gene. The receptor's source is a female donor with Graves disease. This specimen was peripheral blood mononuclear cells (PBMCs), taken when the disease was refractory, from a patient treated with antithyroid drugs. CDR3 amino acids: CASSVATQPSGDGYTF. CDR3 nucleotide sequence: TGTGCCAGCAGCGTAGCTACGCAGCCTTCTGGAGATGGCTACACCTTC.